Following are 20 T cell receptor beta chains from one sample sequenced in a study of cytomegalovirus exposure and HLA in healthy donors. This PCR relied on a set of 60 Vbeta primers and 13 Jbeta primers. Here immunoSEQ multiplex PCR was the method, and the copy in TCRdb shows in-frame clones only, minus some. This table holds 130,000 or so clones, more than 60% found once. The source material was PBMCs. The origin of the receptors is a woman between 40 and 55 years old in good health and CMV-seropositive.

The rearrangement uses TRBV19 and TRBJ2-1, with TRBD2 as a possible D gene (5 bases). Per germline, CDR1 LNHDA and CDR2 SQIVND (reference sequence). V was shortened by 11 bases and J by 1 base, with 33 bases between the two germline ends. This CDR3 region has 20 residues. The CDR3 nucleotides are TGTGCCTCCAACCCATATTATTTGGCGGCCCCTTCGGGATCCTACAATGAGCAGTTCTTC. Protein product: CASNPYYLAAPSGSYNEQFF.

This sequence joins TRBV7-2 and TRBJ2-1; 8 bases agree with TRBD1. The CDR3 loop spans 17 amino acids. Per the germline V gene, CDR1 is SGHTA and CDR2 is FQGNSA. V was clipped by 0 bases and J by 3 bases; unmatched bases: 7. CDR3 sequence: CASSLALHRGFYNEQFF. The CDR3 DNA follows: TGTGCCAGCAGCTTAGCGCTCCACAGGGGGTTCTACAATGAGCAGTTCTTC.

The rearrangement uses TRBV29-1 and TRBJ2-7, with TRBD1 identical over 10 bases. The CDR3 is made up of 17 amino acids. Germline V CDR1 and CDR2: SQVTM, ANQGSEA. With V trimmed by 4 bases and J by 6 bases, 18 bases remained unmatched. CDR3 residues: CSVVGTGVRGAGSEQYF. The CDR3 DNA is TGCAGCGTTGTTGGGACAGGGGTGAGGGGGGCGGGCTCCGAGCAGTACTTC.

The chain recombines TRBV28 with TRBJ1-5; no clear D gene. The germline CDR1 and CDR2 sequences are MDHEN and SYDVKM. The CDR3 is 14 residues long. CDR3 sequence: CACQKLQADQPQHF. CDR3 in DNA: TGTGCTTGCCAAAAATTGCAGGCTGATCAGCCCCAGCATTTT.

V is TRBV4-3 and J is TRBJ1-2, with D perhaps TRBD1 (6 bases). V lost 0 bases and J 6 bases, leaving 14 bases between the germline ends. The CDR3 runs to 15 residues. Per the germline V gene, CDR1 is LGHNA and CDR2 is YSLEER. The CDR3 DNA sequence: TGCGCCAGCAGCCAAGAGAACAGGGTGAGGGATGGCTACACCTTC. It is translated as CASSQENRVRDGYTF.

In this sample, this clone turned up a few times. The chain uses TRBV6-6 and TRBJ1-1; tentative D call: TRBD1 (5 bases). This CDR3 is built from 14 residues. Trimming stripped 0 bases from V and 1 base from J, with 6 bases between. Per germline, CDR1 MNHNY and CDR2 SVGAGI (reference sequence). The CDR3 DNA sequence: TGTGCCAGCAGTTACTCCAGGGAGAACACTGAAGCTTTCTTT. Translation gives CASSYSRENTEAFF.

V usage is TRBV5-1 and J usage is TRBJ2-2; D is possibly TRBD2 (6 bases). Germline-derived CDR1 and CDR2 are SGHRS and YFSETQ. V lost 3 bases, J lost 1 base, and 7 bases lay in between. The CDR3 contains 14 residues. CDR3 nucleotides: TGCGCCAGCAGCTACGGGGGGAACACCGGGGAGCTGTTTTTT. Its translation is CASSYGGNTGELFF.

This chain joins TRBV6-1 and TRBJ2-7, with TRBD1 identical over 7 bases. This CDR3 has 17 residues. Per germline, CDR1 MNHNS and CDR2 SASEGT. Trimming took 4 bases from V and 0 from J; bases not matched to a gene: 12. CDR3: CASSGLRGGIPSYEQYF. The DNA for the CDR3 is TGTGCCAGCAGTGGACTTAGAGGGGGCATTCCCTCCTACGAGCAGTACTTC.

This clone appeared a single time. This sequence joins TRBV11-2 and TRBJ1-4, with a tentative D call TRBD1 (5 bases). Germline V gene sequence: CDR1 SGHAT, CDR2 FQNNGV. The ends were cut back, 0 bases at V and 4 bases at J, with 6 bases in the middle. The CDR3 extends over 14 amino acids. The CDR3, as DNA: TGTGCCAGCAGCTTAGAAGGGGTTAATGAAAAACTGTTTTTT. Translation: CASSLEGVNEKLFF.

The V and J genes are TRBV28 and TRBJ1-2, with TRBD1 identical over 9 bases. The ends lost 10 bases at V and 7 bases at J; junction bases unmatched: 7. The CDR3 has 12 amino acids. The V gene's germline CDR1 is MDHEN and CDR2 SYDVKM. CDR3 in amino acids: CATNRGHGGYTF. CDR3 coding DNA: TGTGCCACAAACAGGGGGCACGGTGGCTACACCTTC.

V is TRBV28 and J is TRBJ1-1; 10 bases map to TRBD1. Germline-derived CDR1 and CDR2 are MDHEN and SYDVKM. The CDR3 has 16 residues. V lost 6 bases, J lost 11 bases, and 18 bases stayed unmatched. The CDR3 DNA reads TGTGCCAGCAGCCAGAACCGGGACAGGGGATTTTGGGATGCTTTCTTT. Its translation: CASSQNRDRGFWDAFF.

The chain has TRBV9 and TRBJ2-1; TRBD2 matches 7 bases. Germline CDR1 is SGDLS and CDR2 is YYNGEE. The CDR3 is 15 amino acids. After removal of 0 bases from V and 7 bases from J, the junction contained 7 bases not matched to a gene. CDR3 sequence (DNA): TGTGCCAGCAGCGTAGCTGCGGGAGAAATAAATGAGCAGTTCTTC. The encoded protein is CASSVAAGEINEQFF.

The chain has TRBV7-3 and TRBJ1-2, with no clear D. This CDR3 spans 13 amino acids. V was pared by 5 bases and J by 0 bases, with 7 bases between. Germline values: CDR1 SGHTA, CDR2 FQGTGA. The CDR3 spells CASSLDSNYGYTF. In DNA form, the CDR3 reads TGTGCCAGCAGCCTAGATTCTAACTATGGCTACACCTTC.

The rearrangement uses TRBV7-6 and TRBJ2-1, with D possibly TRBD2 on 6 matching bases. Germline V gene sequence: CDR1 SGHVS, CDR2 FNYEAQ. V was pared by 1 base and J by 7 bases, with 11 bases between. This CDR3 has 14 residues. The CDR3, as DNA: TGTGCCAGCAGCTTAGGGCTAGCGAAGAATGAGCAGTTCTTC. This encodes CASSLGLAKNEQFF.

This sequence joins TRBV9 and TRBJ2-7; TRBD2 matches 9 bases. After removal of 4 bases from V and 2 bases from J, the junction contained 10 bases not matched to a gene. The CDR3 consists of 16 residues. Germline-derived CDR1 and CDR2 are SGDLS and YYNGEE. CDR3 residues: CASSLGGSGSTYEQYF. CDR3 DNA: TGTGCCAGCAGCCTAGGGGGTAGCGGGAGTACCTACGAGCAGTACTTC.

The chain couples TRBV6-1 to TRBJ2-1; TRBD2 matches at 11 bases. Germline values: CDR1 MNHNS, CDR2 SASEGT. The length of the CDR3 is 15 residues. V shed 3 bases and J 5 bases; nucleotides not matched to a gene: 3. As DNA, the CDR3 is TGTGCCAGCAGTGACTCGACTAGCGGGGACAATGAGCAGTTCTTC. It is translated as CASSDSTSGDNEQFF.

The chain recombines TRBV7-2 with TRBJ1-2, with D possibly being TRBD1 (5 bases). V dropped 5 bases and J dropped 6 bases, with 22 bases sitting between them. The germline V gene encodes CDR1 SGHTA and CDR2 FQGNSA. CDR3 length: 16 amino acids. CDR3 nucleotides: TGTGCCAGCAGCCTGGACCCCTCAGGGATTGGGGATGGCTACACCTTC. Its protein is CASSLDPSGIGDGYTF.

The CDR3 region is CAWSAKRGGLSNEQFF. The CDR3 coding sequence is TGTGCCTGGAGTGCTAAAAGGGGCGGTTTGTCCAATGAGCAGTTCTTC. The chain links TRBV30 to TRBJ2-1; D may be TRBD1 (5 bases). This CDR3 is 16 amino acids long. Germline V lookup: CDR1 GTSNPN, CDR2 SVGIG (reference sequence). Trimming removed 1 base from V and 6 bases from J, with 19 bases in between.

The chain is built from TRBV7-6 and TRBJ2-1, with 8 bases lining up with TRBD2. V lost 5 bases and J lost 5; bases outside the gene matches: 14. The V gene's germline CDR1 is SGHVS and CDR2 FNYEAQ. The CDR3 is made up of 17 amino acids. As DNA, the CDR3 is TGTGCCAGCAGCCCTACTAGCGGTCTAGGGGGGGACAATGAGCAGTTCTTC. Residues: CASSPTSGLGGDNEQFF.

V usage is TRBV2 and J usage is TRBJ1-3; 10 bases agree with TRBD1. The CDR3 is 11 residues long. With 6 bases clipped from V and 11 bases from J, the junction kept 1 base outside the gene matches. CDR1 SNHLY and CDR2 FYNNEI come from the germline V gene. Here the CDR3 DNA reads TGTGCCAGCAGGGACAGGGGGGCCATATATTTT. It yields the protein CASRDRGAIYF.